A single sample is the source of the 27 T cell receptor beta chains below, sequenced in a study of blood T cell repertoires in COVID-19. Some clones are missing from TCRdb's copy, which holds only in-frame ones; the method was immunoSEQ multiplex PCR. Of roughly 170,000 clones listed, 84% are singletons. The sequencing input was peripheral blood. These receptor sequences come from a human donor in a cohort sampled during active COVID-19.

This clone showed up just a few times. The V gene is TRBV6-5, the J gene TRBJ1-6; 7 nucleotides line up with TRBD1. Germline loops: CDR1 MNHEY, CDR2 SVGAGI. The CDR3 contains 14 residues. Trimming took 6 bases from V and 7 from J; bases not matched to a gene: 6. The CDR3 loop reads CASRLTGLNSPLHF. The DNA of the CDR3 is TGTGCCAGCAGGCTGACAGGGCTAAATTCACCCCTCCACTTT.

The chain carries TRBV7-9 and TRBJ2-1; TRBD2 might be the D (7 bases). The CDR3 has 16 residues. V was trimmed by 2 bases and J by 4 bases, leaving 15 bases between them. CDR1 and CDR2 from the germline V gene are SEHNR and FQNEAQ (reference sequence). CDR3 DNA: TGTGCCAGCAGCTTACAAGGCGGGGGCCCATACAATGAGCAGTTCTTC. Translated, it gives CASSLQGGGPYNEQFF.

The V and J genes are TRBV9 and TRBJ1-2; 10 bases match TRBD1. Germline V gene lookup returns CDR1 SGDLS and CDR2 YYNGEE. Unmatched junction bases numbered 7, after V lost 3 bases and J lost 5 bases. This CDR3 is 15 amino acids long. This CDR3 is CASSATRDRGYGYTF. In DNA form, the CDR3 reads TGTGCCAGCAGCGCCACCCGGGACAGGGGTTATGGCTACACCTTC.

The chain joins TRBV18 to TRBJ1-2; D unclear. Germline V gives CDR1 KGHSH, CDR2 LQKENI. V lost 6 bases and J lost 2, with 19 bases in between. CDR3 size: 16 residues. The CDR3 here is CASSAGARQPNYGYTF. The CDR3 nucleotides are TGTGCCAGCTCCGCGGGAGCCCGACAACCGAACTATGGCTACACCTTC.

V gene TRBV19 combines with J gene TRBJ1-1; 8 bases agree with TRBD1. Germline V gene lookup returns CDR1 LNHDA and CDR2 SQIVND (reference sequence). V gave up 5 bases and J gave up 4 bases; unmatched junction bases: 9. The length of the CDR3 is 15 residues. CDR3 residues: CASSSPGQGSTEAFF. Here the CDR3 DNA reads TGTGCCAGTAGTTCCCCTGGACAGGGTAGCACTGAAGCTTTCTTT.

Points on this clone: One end of the junction is discordant with germline, which a read error may explain. This chain connects TRBV30 to TRBJ1-1, with TRBD1 matching over 9 bases. The CDR3 runs to 14 residues. Germline V gene lookup returns CDR1 GTSNPN and CDR2 SVGIG (reference sequence). The CDR3 region has the DNA TGTGCCTGTGACTTGGGGACAGGGAACTCTGAAGCTTTCTTT. The encoded protein is CACDLGTGNSEAFF.

This chain links TRBV27 with TRBJ2-1; TRBD1 might be the D (6 bases). The CDR3 is made up of 13 amino acids. Germline V gene sequence: CDR1 MNHEY, CDR2 SMNVEV (reference sequence). V dropped 7 bases and J dropped 9 bases, with 16 bases sitting between them. The CDR3 DNA follows: TGTGCCAGCACCATTACAGGGAGTGGTGAGCAGTTCTTC. As protein: CASTITGSGEQFF.

This clone has just one count. The chain links TRBV27 to TRBJ1-6; 10 nucleotides agree with TRBD1. V lost 7 bases and J lost 7; bases outside the gene matches: 16. The CDR3 runs to 18 residues. Germline loops: CDR1 MNHEY, CDR2 SMNVEV (reference sequence). The chain's CDR3 is CASTPETGGPTANSPLHF. In nucleotides, the CDR3 is TGTGCCAGCACCCCCGAGACAGGGGGCCCAACCGCGAATTCACCCCTCCACTTT.

This sequence joins TRBV28 and TRBJ2-5; tentative D call: TRBD1 (6 bases). CDR1 MDHEN and CDR2 SYDVKM come from the germline V gene. Trimming pared 6 bases from V and 3 bases from J, leaving 14 bases between. The CDR3 is made up of 14 amino acids. CDR3 residues: CASSLVDREETQYF. The CDR3 nucleotides read TGTGCCAGCAGCCTTGTGGACAGAGAAGAGACCCAGTACTTC.

The V and J genes are TRBV20-1 and TRBJ1-2; D perhaps matches TRBD1 (5 bases). CDR3 length equals 13 residues. With 3 bases removed from V and 8 bases from J, the gap between germline ends came to 16 bases. From germline, CDR1 is DFQATT and CDR2 SNEGSKA (reference sequence). The CDR3 nucleotides read TGCAGTGCTAGTCTTACGGACACGGCAGGCTACACCTTC. It yields the protein CSASLTDTAGYTF.

The chain carries TRBV6-1 and TRBJ2-7; D perhaps matches TRBD1 (5 bases). The CDR3 sequence is 14 residues long. From germline, CDR1 is MNHNS and CDR2 SASEGT. V shed 1 base and J shed 0 bases, with 7 bases lying between them. CDR3 amino acids: CASSEEGDSYEQYF. The CDR3 bases are TGTGCCAGCAGTGAAGAAGGGGACTCCTACGAGCAGTACTTC.

J is TRBJ1-3 and V is TRBV5-5; unclear D gene. Per the germline V gene, CDR1 is SGHKS and CDR2 is YYEKEE (reference sequence). The CDR3 covers 14 residues. V gave up 4 bases and J gave up 4 bases, with 12 bases separating them. CDR3 nucleotide sequence: TGTGCCAGCAGCCGCGACCTGGGCGGAAACACCATATATTTT. Residues: CASSRDLGGNTIYF.

This clone was recorded once. This chain connects TRBV2 to TRBJ1-6; 8 bases agree with TRBD1. V lost 5 bases and J lost 0; bases outside the gene matches: 3. Germline lookup yields CDR1 SNHLY and CDR2 FYNNEI. CDR3 length: 16 residues. CDR3 residues: CASSRTGGSYNSPLHF. The CDR3 bases are TGTGCCAGCAGTCGAACAGGGGGCTCCTATAATTCACCCCTCCACTTT.

This chain connects TRBV24-1 to TRBJ2-1; 10 bases line up with TRBD2. Germline assignment: CDR1 KGHDR and CDR2 SFDVKD. With 5 bases clipped from V and 0 bases from J, the junction kept 9 bases outside the gene matches. CDR3 length: 18 residues. DNA for the CDR3: TGTGCCACCAGTGGGGTAGCGGGGGGCCCCGACTCCTACAATGAGCAGTTCTTC. Its protein product is CATSGVAGGPDSYNEQFF.

This clone was found a few times. The chain is built from TRBV6-4 and TRBJ2-1, with TRBD1 identical over 7 bases. After removal of 4 bases from V and 5 bases from J, the junction contained 2 bases not matched to a gene. The CDR3 covers 13 residues. Per the germline V gene, CDR1 is MRHNA and CDR2 is SNTAGT. CDR3 sequence: CASSVDRNNEQFF. The CDR3 region has the DNA TGTGCCAGCAGTGTGGACAGGAACAATGAGCAGTTCTTC.

The chain employs TRBV6-5 and TRBJ1-4; D might be TRBD1 (6 bases). V gave up 1 base and J gave up 5 bases, with 8 bases separating them. CDR1 and CDR2 (germline): MNHEY, SVGAGI. This CDR3 has 14 residues. CDR3 amino acids: CASSYFQGNEKLFF. The DNA for the CDR3 is TGTGCCAGCAGTTACTTTCAGGGGAATGAAAAACTGTTTTTT.

This sequence joins TRBV2 and TRBJ1-5; 7 nucleotides align to TRBD1. J gave up 7 bases and V 8 bases, and 8 bases lay outside the gene matches. The CDR3 is made up of 13 amino acids. Germline CDR1 reads SNHLY; CDR2 reads FYNNEI. Written as DNA, the CDR3 is TGTGCCAGCCACCGGGACAGCGGCCAGCCCCAGCATTTT. Translation: CASHRDSGQPQHF.

The CDR3 loop is CASTTGRQGGEKLFF. As DNA, the CDR3 is TGTGCCAGTACCACAGGCCGACAGGGGGGTGAAAAACTGTTTTTT. The chain has TRBV19 and TRBJ1-4, with 9 bases fitting TRBD1. The V gene end was trimmed by 7 bases and the J gene end by 7 bases; junction bases not matched to a gene: 10. The CDR3 is 15 residues long. The germline V gene encodes CDR1 LNHDA and CDR2 SQIVND (reference sequence).

The chain recombines TRBV5-1 with TRBJ2-7; 9 nucleotides match TRBD1. In germline, CDR1 is SGHRS, CDR2 YFSETQ. This CDR3 is built from 14 residues. V was clipped by 4 bases and J by 5 bases; unmatched bases: 7. The CDR3 sequence is CASSGGQGYHEQYF. The CDR3 nucleotides are TGCGCCAGCAGCGGGGGACAGGGTTACCACGAGCAGTACTTC.

The chain employs TRBV12-3 or TRBV12-4 and TRBJ2-3; tentative D call: TRBD2 (5 bases). The CDR3 runs to 13 residues. V lost 8 bases and J 1 base, leaving 10 bases between the germline ends. DNA for the CDR3: TGTGCCAGCCAAGAGGGCGGCACAGATACGCAGTATTTT. Translated, it gives CASQEGGTDTQYF.

J is TRBJ2-7 and V is TRBV5-1; weak D call: TRBD2 (6 bases). This CDR3 comprises 14 residues. CDR1 is SGHRS, CDR2 YFSETQ, per germline. Trimming took 5 bases from V and 0 from J, leaving 12 bases between them. The CDR3 bases are TGCGCCAGCAGGGATAGCGGAAGCTCCTACGAGCAGTACTTC. As protein: CASRDSGSSYEQYF. Supplemented by reference TRBV5-1 and TRBJ2-7, the full variable domain reads KAGVTQTPRYLIKTRGQQVTLSCSPISGHRSVSWYQQTPGQGLQFLFEYFSETQRNKGNFPGRFSGRQFSNSRSEMNVSTLELGDSALYLCASRDSGSSYEQYFGPGTRLTVT.

Comments on this clone: Additional DNA sequences in this sample encode the identical CDR3. V usage is TRBV9 and J usage is TRBJ1-1, with D hard to call. The V end was cut by 2 bases, the J end by 3 bases, with 8 bases between. This CDR3 has 13 amino acids. CDR1 and CDR2 from the germline V gene are SGDLS and YYNGEE. CDR3 protein: CASSVGGDTEAFF. CDR3 nucleotides: TGTGCCAGCAGCGTCGGCGGAGACACTGAAGCTTTCTTT. The complete variable domain, with remaining parts taken from reference TRBV9 and TRBJ1-1, reads DSGVTQTPKHLITATGQRVTLRCSPRSGDLSVYWYQQSLDQGLQFLIQYYNGEERAKGNILERFSAQQFPDLHSELNLSSLELGDSALYFCASSVGGDTEAFFGQGTRLTVV.

V gene TRBV13 combines with J gene TRBJ1-3; D unclear. The V gene lost 0 bases and the J gene lost 0 bases, with 3 bases spanning the gap. Germline values: CDR1 PRHDT, CDR2 FYEKMQ (reference sequence). The CDR3 sequence is 14 residues long. The CDR3 DNA follows: TGTGCCAGCAGCTTAGGCCACTCTGGAAACACCATATATTTT. This translates into CASSLGHSGNTIYF.

This chain connects TRBV3-1 (or the pseudogene TRBV3-2) to TRBJ1-1; D is unclear. This CDR3 is built from 14 residues. The V end was cut by 5 bases, the J end by 6 bases, with 16 bases between. CDR1 and CDR2 from the germline V gene are LGHDT and YNNKEL (reference sequence). The chain's CDR3 is CASSFRATEAEAFF. The DNA of the CDR3 is TGTGCCAGCAGCTTCCGGGCCACGGAGGCTGAAGCTTTCTTT.

The chain links TRBV15 to TRBJ2-6; no reliable D call. Germline CDR1 and CDR2: LNHNV and YYDKDF (reference sequence). Trimming shortened V by 8 bases and J by 5 bases, and 4 bases separated the two germline ends. This CDR3 region has 11 residues. CDR3 in DNA: TGTGCCACCCAGAGGGCCAACGTCCTGACTTTC. It translates to CATQRANVLTF.

The chain links TRBV7-2 to TRBJ2-7; 8 bases line up with TRBD2. Unmatched junction bases numbered 4, after V lost 5 bases and J lost 1 base. The germline gives CDR1 SGHTA, CDR2 FQGNSA. This CDR3 spans 14 amino acids. The CDR3 nucleotides are TGTGCCAGCAGCCCCCCGGGGGGGTCCTACGAGCAGTACTTC. It specifies CASSPPGGSYEQYF.

This chain links TRBV3-1 (or the pseudogene TRBV3-2) with TRBJ1-2; TRBD1 is a possible D gene (5 bases). The CDR3 sequence is 14 residues long. The germline V gene encodes CDR1 LGHDT and CDR2 YNNKEL (reference sequence). Trimming left V 8 bases short and J 1 base short, with 14 bases between. The CDR3 bases are TGTGCCAGCGCCATGCAGGACATTAACTATGGCTACACCTTC. Residues: CASAMQDINYGYTF.